This T cell receptor (beta chain) comes out of a study of T-cell memory formation after mild COVID-19. Using its own MiXCR run on the 5' RACE reads, TCRdb lists one record per CDR3 protein. The sample lists 300,000 to 350,000 distinct CDR3 sequences, less than 20% occurring once. The germline V gene has CDR1 SGHKS and CDR2 YYEKEE (reference sequence). The CDR3 totals 15 residues. The J segment lost 3 bases and the V segment lost 2 bases, leaving 5 bases of the junction unmatched. The clonotype comes from a man younger than 35 who had mild COVID-19 (a few samples of this study predate the infection). Cell type and time point are not known. The rearrangement uses TRBV5-5 and TRBJ2-3; the match to TRBD1 covers 8 bases. Sequenced material: PBMCs or a T cell subset sorted from them (not recorded which). CDR3 region: CASSFPTGGTDTQYF. Here the CDR3 DNA reads TGTGCCAGCAGCTTCCCAACAGGGGGTACAGATACGCAGTATTTT.